This TCR beta chain was identified in a study of CDR3 diversity in severe acne. From the PCR reads, TCRdb called clonotypes with MiXCR, one entry per CDR3 protein. The sample holds 89,000 or so distinct CDR3 sequences, 45% to 50% seen once. The sample holds a few counts of this clonotype. Sequenced material: blood. The sequence was collected from a male donor in good health, serving as a control.

The CDR3 bases are TGTGCCAGCAGCCAGCGTGACGTGCGCTACGAGCAGTACTTC. Its translation: CASSQRDVRYEQYF. This sequence joins TRBV7-6 and TRBJ2-7; D unclear. CDR1 and CDR2 (germline): SGHVS, FNYEAQ. Deletions cut 5 bases from V and 3 bases from J, with 14 bases between. The CDR3 is 14 amino acids.